This T cell receptor beta chain was identified during a study of immune cell composition in non-small cell lung cancer. Genomic DNA came from frozen unsorted single-cell suspensions. The assay was immunoSEQ multiplex PCR, and TCRdb's table has in-frame clones only and misses some. Among roughly 3,500 clones listed, 60% to 85% were seen once. After removal of 1 base from V and 4 bases from J, the junction contained 6 bases not matched to a gene. Looked up from germline, CDR1 is SGHTA and CDR2 is FQGNSA. The CDR3 contains 16 residues. V is TRBV7-2 and J is TRBJ2-3; 9 bases line up with TRBD2. The sample comprised lung tumor tissue. The clonotype originates from a human donor with non-small cell lung cancer. The CDR3, as DNA: TGTGCCAGCAGCTTAGAGGGCGGGGGGGCCTCAGATACGCAGTATTTT. Amino acids: CASSLEGGGASDTQYF.